The 30 T cell receptor beta chains given below trace back to one sample, sequenced in a study of blood T cell repertoires in COVID-19. Repertoires were generated with immunoSEQ multiplex PCR, while TCRdb's copy carries only in-frame clones and drops some. The sample consists of some 200,000 clones, around 90% of them appearing once. Sequenced input: peripheral blood. The receptors were gathered from a man aged 40-49 years with active or convalescent COVID-19.

The chain joins TRBV28 to TRBJ1-2, with 8 bases matching TRBD1. In germline, CDR1 is MDHEN, CDR2 SYDVKM. The CDR3 is made up of 13 amino acids. V shed 6 bases and J 6 bases; nucleotides not matched to a gene: 6. CDR3: CASRPGGSDGYTF. The CDR3 DNA reads as TGTGCCAGCAGACCAGGGGGCTCGGATGGCTACACCTTC.

This clone has a single count. The chain recombines TRBV6-2 or TRBV6-3 with TRBJ1-3; D call uncertain. Germline V gene data show CDR1 as MNHEY and CDR2 as SVGEGT. The CDR3 loop spans 14 amino acids. V was trimmed by 6 bases and J by 2 bases, leaving 11 bases between them. The CDR3 here is CASSPEIPGNTIYF. In nucleotides, the CDR3 is TGTGCCAGCAGCCCAGAGATTCCTGGAAACACCATATATTTT.

This clone has just one count. The chain links TRBV2 to TRBJ1-1; 7 bases are shared with TRBD1. V lost 7 bases and J lost 1; bases outside the gene matches: 6. CDR1 and CDR2 (germline): SNHLY, FYNNEI. The CDR3 runs 14 residues. Here the CDR3 DNA reads TGTGCCAGCATGCAAGGGGGCCCGAACACTGAAGCTTTCTTT. Protein sequence: CASMQGGPNTEAFF.

The J gene is TRBJ2-5, the V gene TRBV19; tentative D call: TRBD1 (5 bases). The germline V and J ends were trimmed by 5 bases and 5 bases, with 6 bases remaining between them. Germline loops: CDR1 LNHDA, CDR2 SQIVND (reference sequence). The CDR3 is made up of 11 amino acids. As DNA, the CDR3 is TGTGCCAGTAGTTCAGGGGAGACCCAGTACTTC. Its protein product is CASSSGETQYF.

The table lists this clone with a count of one. The chain uses TRBV5-4 and TRBJ2-5, with 16 bases matching TRBD2. Losses at the gene ends were 0 bases for V and 1 base for J; bases not matched to a gene: 6. The CDR3 covers 19 residues. Germline V CDR1 and CDR2: SGHNT, YYREEE (reference sequence). The CDR3 is CASSLVSGLAGGIQETQYF. For the CDR3, the DNA is TGTGCCAGCAGCTTGGTCTCGGGACTAGCGGGGGGGATCCAAGAGACCCAGTACTTC.

This clone was picked up one time. The genes are TRBV2 and TRBJ2-5; 9 positions match TRBD2. In germline, CDR1 is SNHLY, CDR2 FYNNEI. V trimming: 6 bases; J trimming: 7 bases; junction bases outside the gene matches: 15. The CDR3 is 16 residues long. CDR3 sequence (DNA): TGTGCCAGCAGCGCATTCACTAGCGGGCCGGGAGGGACCCAGTACTTC. This translates into CASSAFTSGPGGTQYF. Using reference TRBV2 and TRBJ2-5 for the parts outside the CDR3, the full variable domain is EPEVTQTPSHQVTQMGQEVILRCVPISNHLYFYWYRQILGQKVEFLVSFYNNEISEKSEIFDDQFSVERPDGSNFTLKIRSTKLEDSAMYFCASSAFTSGPGGTQYFGPGTRLLVL.

The V call is TRBV3-1 (or the pseudogene TRBV3-2), the J call TRBJ1-1; 7 nucleotides agree with TRBD1. V lost 4 bases to trimming and J lost 0 bases; unmatched junction nucleotides: 11. The CDR3 is made up of 17 amino acids. The V gene's germline CDR1 is LGHDT and CDR2 YNNKEL (reference sequence). The CDR3 loop is CASSPSIRQGLNTEAFF. CDR3 nucleotide sequence: TGTGCCAGCAGCCCTTCAATTAGACAGGGCCTGAACACTGAAGCTTTCTTT.

A single count supports this clone. The CDR3 region is CASSLRVYGYTF. The CDR3 DNA reads TGTGCCAGCAGCTTGCGAGTCTATGGCTACACCTTC. The rearrangement links TRBV5-4 to TRBJ1-2; D ambiguous. Deletions cut 1 base from V and 4 bases from J, with 5 bases between. CDR1 and CDR2 (germline): SGHNT, YYREEE (reference sequence). This CDR3 comprises 12 residues.

In nucleotides, the CDR3 is TGCGCCAGCAGCTTGGGGCAGGCCATGAACACTGAAGCTTTCTTT. Translation: CASSLGQAMNTEAFF. The chain links TRBV5-1 to TRBJ1-1; D is unclear. The germline V gene encodes CDR1 SGHRS and CDR2 YFSETQ. The CDR3 loop spans 15 amino acids. V was cut by 0 bases and J by 0 bases, with 9 bases left in between.

J is TRBJ1-1 and V is TRBV29-1; D uncertain. Germline V gene lookup returns CDR1 SQVTM and CDR2 ANQGSEA. The CDR3 spans 12 residues. V dropped 0 bases and J dropped 4 bases, with 6 bases sitting between them. CDR3 in DNA: TGCAGCGTTGAAGACGGGGTCACTGAAGCTTTCTTT. This gives the protein CSVEDGVTEAFF.

This clone was counted a single time. The rearrangement joins TRBV19 to TRBJ1-2, with TRBD1 as a possible D gene (6 bases). V was trimmed by 9 bases and J by 0 bases, leaving 20 bases between them. Germline V gives CDR1 LNHDA, CDR2 SQIVND (reference sequence). The CDR3 runs 16 residues. DNA for the CDR3: TGTGCCAGCCCTGACCTCGACAGGACACCTAACTATGGCTACACCTTC. Its protein is CASPDLDRTPNYGYTF.

The rearrangement links TRBV9 to TRBJ2-7, with 7 bases identical to TRBD1. This CDR3 region has 14 residues. Germline V gives CDR1 SGDLS, CDR2 YYNGEE. With 3 bases clipped from V and 4 bases from J, the junction kept 7 bases outside the gene matches. The CDR3 region is CASSAGQGVYEQYF. CDR3 nucleotide sequence: TGTGCCAGCAGCGCCGGTCAGGGGGTATACGAGCAGTACTTC.

The V gene is TRBV28, the J gene TRBJ1-2; the D gene is possibly TRBD1 (5 bases). Germline assignment: CDR1 MDHEN and CDR2 SYDVKM. Trimming removed 4 bases at V and 3 bases at J, with 15 bases between. CDR3 length equals 15 residues. The chain's CDR3 is CASSSPGLVDYGYTF. The CDR3 DNA reads as TGTGCCAGCAGTTCTCCAGGGTTAGTTGACTATGGCTACACCTTC.

The chain recombines TRBV7-9 with TRBJ1-1; perhaps TRBD1 as D (5 bases). The V end lost 5 bases, the J end lost 5 bases, and 15 bases lay between the germline ends. CDR3 length: 14 amino acids. The germline CDR1 and CDR2 sequences are SEHNR and FQNEAQ (reference sequence). CDR3 bases: TGTGCCAGCAGCCTCCAGGGAGGGGTGACTGAAGCTTTCTTT. It translates to CASSLQGGVTEAFF.

This clone appeared a few times. V usage is TRBV3-1 (or the pseudogene TRBV3-2) and J usage is TRBJ2-5; 7 nucleotides match TRBD2. This CDR3 spans 17 amino acids. V shed 7 bases and J 5 bases; nucleotides not matched to a gene: 19. CDR1 is LGHDT, CDR2 YNNKEL, per germline (reference sequence). DNA of the CDR3: TGTGCCAGCACCGGCGGCCGGGACTACACTTTTTTGGAGACCCAGTACTTC. It specifies CASTGGRDYTFLETQYF.

The table lists this clone with a count of one. The chain combines TRBV6-1 with TRBJ1-4; no clear D gene. The V gene's germline CDR1 is MNHNS and CDR2 SASEGT. This CDR3 region has 12 residues. V was trimmed by 3 bases and J by 6 bases, leaving 5 bases between them. The CDR3 region has the DNA TGTGCCAGCAGTGATCGTCATGAAAAACTGTTTTTT. As protein: CASSDRHEKLFF.

This CDR3 is CASRKRTDYEQYF. The CDR3 DNA sequence: TGTGCCAGCAGAAAGAGGACAGACTACGAGCAGTACTTC. The gene calls are TRBV6-5 and TRBJ2-7; D perhaps matches TRBD1 (6 bases). Germline-derived CDR1 and CDR2 are MNHEY and SVGAGI. The CDR3 runs 13 residues. V lost 6 bases, J lost 3 bases, and 12 bases lay in between.

J is TRBJ1-2 and V is TRBV24-1, with D hard to call. CDR1 is KGHDR and CDR2 is SFDVKD in the germline V gene. Trimming pared 3 bases from V and 3 bases from J, leaving 7 bases between. The CDR3 consists of 13 residues. CDR3 sequence (DNA): TGTGCCACCAGTGATGGTACGGACTATGGCTACACCTTC. Translation: CATSDGTDYGYTF.

This clone was counted between two and nine times. The chain carries TRBV7-9 and TRBJ1-2, with 8 nucleotides matching TRBD1. Germline assignment: CDR1 SEHNR and CDR2 FQNEAQ (reference sequence). This CDR3 spans 14 amino acids. V shed 0 bases and J 5 bases; nucleotides not matched to a gene: 2. The CDR3 protein is CASSLADRDYGYTF. DNA for the CDR3: TGTGCCAGCAGCTTAGCGGACAGGGATTATGGCTACACCTTC.

A note on this clone: Sequence at one end of the junction differs from germline and may be a read error. This chain connects TRBV5-1 to TRBJ2-2; D might be TRBD1 (6 bases). Germline values: CDR1 SGHRS, CDR2 YFSETQ. The CDR3 covers 15 residues. For the CDR3, the DNA is TGCGCCAGCAGTCGGTGTGGGGGCCAACACCGGGGAGCTGTTTTT. Translated, it gives CASSRCGGQHRGAVF.

The V and J genes are TRBV2 and TRBJ2-2, with D possibly matching TRBD2 (5 bases). There are 16 residues in the CDR3. Germline values: CDR1 SNHLY, CDR2 FYNNEI. With 4 bases removed from V and 1 base from J, the gap between germline ends came to 13 bases. The CDR3 nucleotides read TGTGCCAGCAGTGCCTCGGGGATCGAGAACACCGGGGAGCTGTTTTTT. It is translated as CASSASGIENTGELFF.

This chain links TRBV2 with TRBJ1-5; D is uncertain. V lost 6 bases and J 7 bases, leaving 16 bases between the germline ends. CDR3 size: 14 residues. Looked up from germline, CDR1 is SNHLY and CDR2 is FYNNEI. CDR3 region: CASSPTGIDQPQHF. DNA for the CDR3: TGTGCCAGCAGCCCGACGGGGATAGACCAGCCCCAGCATTTT.

The chain recombines TRBV29-1 with TRBJ2-7, with 9 bases matching TRBD2. The CDR3 loop spans 16 amino acids. Germline CDR1 is SQVTM and CDR2 is ANQGSEA. Trimming cost V 3 bases and J 2 bases; bases outside gene matches: 11. CDR3 bases: TGCAGCGTTGAGTTCGCGCTAGCGGGGTTGGCCTACGAGCAGTACTTC. Protein: CSVEFALAGLAYEQYF.

Only a few counts were recorded for this clone. In the same sample, other DNA sequences code for this CDR3. The rearrangement links TRBV2 to TRBJ2-7; 8 nucleotides match TRBD2. Germline V gene lookup returns CDR1 SNHLY and CDR2 FYNNEI. CDR3 length equals 13 residues. The J segment lost 2 bases and the V segment lost 10 bases, leaving 7 bases of the junction unmatched. DNA of the CDR3: TGTGCCACCCGGGGGGGGTCGACCTACGAGCAGTACTTC. Its protein product is CATRGGSTYEQYF.

The chain links TRBV3-1 (or the pseudogene TRBV3-2) to TRBJ2-1; TRBD2 is a possible D gene (5 bases). The CDR3 is 18 amino acids. From germline, CDR1 is LGHDT and CDR2 YNNKEL (reference sequence). Trimming shortened V by 0 bases and J by 0 bases, and 15 bases separated the two germline ends. This CDR3 reads CASSQEGLYTSSYNEQFF. The CDR3 region has the DNA TGTGCCAGCAGCCAAGAAGGCCTCTATACTAGCTCCTACAATGAGCAGTTCTTC.

The chain carries TRBV2 and TRBJ2-3; D gene unclear. V was cut by 6 bases and J by 1 base, with 14 bases left in between. CDR1 is SNHLY, CDR2 FYNNEI, per germline. This CDR3 region has 15 residues. CDR3 sequence (DNA): TGTGCCAGCAGGAAGGATAGTGCGGGCACAGATACGCAGTATTTT. Translating it yields CASRKDSAGTDTQYF.

The V call is TRBV29-1, the J call TRBJ2-3, with D tentatively TRBD1 (6 bases). This CDR3 comprises 12 residues. Germline assignment: CDR1 SQVTM and CDR2 ANQGSEA. V was trimmed by 2 bases and J by 4 bases, leaving 7 bases between them. CDR3 sequence reads: CSVEQGSDTQYF. The CDR3 region has the DNA TGCAGCGTTGAACAGGGGTCAGATACGCAGTATTTT.

This chain uses TRBV4-3 with TRBJ2-7; possibly TRBD1 for D (7 bases). The V end lost 1 base, the J end lost 6 bases, and 13 bases lay between the germline ends. CDR3 length: 14 amino acids. Germline assignment: CDR1 LGHNA and CDR2 YSLEER. CDR3 DNA: TGCGCCAGCAGCCAAGGGAGGGGGCAAGGCGAGCAGTACTTC. It codes for CASSQGRGQGEQYF.

The chain couples TRBV28 to TRBJ1-1; no clear D gene. The CDR3 length is 13 residues. Between the trimmed V and J ends, which lost 6 bases and 3 bases, there was a span of 11 bases. Germline lookup yields CDR1 MDHEN and CDR2 SYDVKM. The CDR3 region has the DNA TGTGCCAGCAGCCCACCGGGGTACACTGAAGCTTTCTTT. This translates into CASSPPGYTEAFF.

The J gene is TRBJ2-5, the V gene TRBV11-2; 7 bases are a match to TRBD1. Germline CDR1 reads SGHAT; CDR2 reads FQNNGV. With V trimmed by 5 bases and J by 4 bases, 4 bases remained unmatched. CDR3 length: 13 residues. The DNA of the CDR3 is TGTGCCAGCAGCAGGGGGCAGGGAGAGACCCAGTACTTC. Protein: CASSRGQGETQYF. Looking up the rest from reference TRBV11-2 and TRBJ2-5 gives the full variable domain: EAGVAQSPRYKIIEKRQSVAFWCNPISGHATLYWYQQILGQGPKLLIQFQNNGVVDDSQLPKDRFSAERLKGVDSTLKIQPAKLEDSAVYLCASSRGQGETQYFGPGTRLLVL.